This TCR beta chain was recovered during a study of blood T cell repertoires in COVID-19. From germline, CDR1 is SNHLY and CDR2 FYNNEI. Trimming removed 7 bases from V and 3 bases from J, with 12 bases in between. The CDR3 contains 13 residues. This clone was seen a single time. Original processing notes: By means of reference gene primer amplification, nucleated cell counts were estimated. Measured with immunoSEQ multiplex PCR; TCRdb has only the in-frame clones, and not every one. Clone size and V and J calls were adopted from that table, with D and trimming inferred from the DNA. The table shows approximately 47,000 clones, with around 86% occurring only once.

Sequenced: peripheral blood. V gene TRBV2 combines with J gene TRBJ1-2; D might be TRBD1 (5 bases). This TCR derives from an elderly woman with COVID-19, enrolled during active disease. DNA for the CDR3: TGTGCCAGCAAAACGGACACCTACTATGGCTACACCTTC. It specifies CASKTDTYYGYTF.